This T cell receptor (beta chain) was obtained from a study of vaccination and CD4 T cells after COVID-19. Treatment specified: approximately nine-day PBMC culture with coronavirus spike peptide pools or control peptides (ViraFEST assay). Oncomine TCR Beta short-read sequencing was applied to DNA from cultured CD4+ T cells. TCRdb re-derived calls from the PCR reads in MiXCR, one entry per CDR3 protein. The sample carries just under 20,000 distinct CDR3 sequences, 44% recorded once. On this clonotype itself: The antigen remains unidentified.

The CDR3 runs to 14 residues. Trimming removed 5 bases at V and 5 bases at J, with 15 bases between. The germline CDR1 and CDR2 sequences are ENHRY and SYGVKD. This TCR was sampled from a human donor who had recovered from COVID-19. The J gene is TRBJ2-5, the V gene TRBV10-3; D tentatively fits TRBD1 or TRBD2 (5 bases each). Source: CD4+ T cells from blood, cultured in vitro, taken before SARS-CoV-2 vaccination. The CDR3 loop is CAISSIRERETQYF. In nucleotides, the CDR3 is TGTGCCATCAGTTCTATCAGGGAGCGGGAGACCCAGTACTTC.